This record concerns one TCR beta chain sequence. This specimen belongs to a study of blood T cell repertoires in COVID-19. Some clones are missing from TCRdb's copy, which holds only in-frame ones; the method was immunoSEQ multiplex PCR. The profile shows 25,000 to 35,000 clones, about 92% of them singletons. Trimming took off 1 base at V and 11 bases at J, with 6 bases between the two ends. Germline CDR1 is SEHNR and CDR2 is FQNEAQ (reference sequence). The CDR3 has 12 residues. This sequence joins TRBV7-9 and TRBJ1-6; no firm D call. Sequenced input: peripheral blood. The receptor was isolated from a man between 65 and 80 years old with active or convalescent COVID-19. DNA for the CDR3: TGTGCCAGCAGCTTAGTCAATCCACCCCTCCACTTT. It encodes CASSLVNPPLHF.